This T cell receptor (beta chain) was captured by sequencing in a study of CD8 T cells in ankylosing spondylitis. Study findings and constraints: Clones that were linked to disease were CD8+ and were relatively rare in peripheral blood. In the blood and synovial fluid of reactive arthritis, some motif variants had been previously reported.

Trimming left V 0 bases short and J 5 bases short, with 14 bases between. CDR1 is SGHRS and CDR2 is YFSETQ in the germline V gene. This CDR3 spans 15 amino acids. This clonotype was counted a few times. Its antigen is unidentified. TCRdb used MiXCR to reprocess the 5' RACE reads, holding one entry per CDR3 protein. The repertoire has 250,000 to 400,000 distinct CDR3 sequences, 11% of them found once; the top ten carry 9.1%. V usage is TRBV5-1 and J usage is TRBJ2-5; D could derive from TRBD1 or TRBD2 (6 bases each). The TCR comes from a female donor with ankylosing spondylitis or in good health (not recorded which). Material for sequencing was blood, either unsorted or a sorted T cell fraction (not recorded which). The CDR3 DNA is TGCGCCAGCAGCTTGGATTGGGGGGCAAGGGAGACCCAGTACTTC. Translation gives CASSLDWGARETQYF.